This T cell receptor beta chain stems from a study of T cell responses to AZD1222 COVID-19 vaccine. V gave up 3 bases and J gave up 0 bases, with 9 bases separating them. This CDR3 is built from 15 residues. Germline loops: CDR1 SEHNR, CDR2 FQNEAQ (reference sequence). Using immunoSEQ multiplex PCR, the repertoire was profiled, and TCRdb retains in-frame clones only, with some absent. This sample yields 110,000 to 150,000 clones, of which 85% to 95% are seen a single time; approximately 12% belongs to the top ten. The sequence came from an adult who had recovered from COVID-19. J is TRBJ1-3 and V is TRBV7-9, with D perhaps matching TRBD1 (5 bases). Source: peripheral blood, taken after recovery from COVID-19. CDR3 region: CASSLGEASGNTIYF. The CDR3 coding sequence is TGTGCCAGCAGCTTGGGGGAGGCCTCTGGAAACACCATATATTTT.